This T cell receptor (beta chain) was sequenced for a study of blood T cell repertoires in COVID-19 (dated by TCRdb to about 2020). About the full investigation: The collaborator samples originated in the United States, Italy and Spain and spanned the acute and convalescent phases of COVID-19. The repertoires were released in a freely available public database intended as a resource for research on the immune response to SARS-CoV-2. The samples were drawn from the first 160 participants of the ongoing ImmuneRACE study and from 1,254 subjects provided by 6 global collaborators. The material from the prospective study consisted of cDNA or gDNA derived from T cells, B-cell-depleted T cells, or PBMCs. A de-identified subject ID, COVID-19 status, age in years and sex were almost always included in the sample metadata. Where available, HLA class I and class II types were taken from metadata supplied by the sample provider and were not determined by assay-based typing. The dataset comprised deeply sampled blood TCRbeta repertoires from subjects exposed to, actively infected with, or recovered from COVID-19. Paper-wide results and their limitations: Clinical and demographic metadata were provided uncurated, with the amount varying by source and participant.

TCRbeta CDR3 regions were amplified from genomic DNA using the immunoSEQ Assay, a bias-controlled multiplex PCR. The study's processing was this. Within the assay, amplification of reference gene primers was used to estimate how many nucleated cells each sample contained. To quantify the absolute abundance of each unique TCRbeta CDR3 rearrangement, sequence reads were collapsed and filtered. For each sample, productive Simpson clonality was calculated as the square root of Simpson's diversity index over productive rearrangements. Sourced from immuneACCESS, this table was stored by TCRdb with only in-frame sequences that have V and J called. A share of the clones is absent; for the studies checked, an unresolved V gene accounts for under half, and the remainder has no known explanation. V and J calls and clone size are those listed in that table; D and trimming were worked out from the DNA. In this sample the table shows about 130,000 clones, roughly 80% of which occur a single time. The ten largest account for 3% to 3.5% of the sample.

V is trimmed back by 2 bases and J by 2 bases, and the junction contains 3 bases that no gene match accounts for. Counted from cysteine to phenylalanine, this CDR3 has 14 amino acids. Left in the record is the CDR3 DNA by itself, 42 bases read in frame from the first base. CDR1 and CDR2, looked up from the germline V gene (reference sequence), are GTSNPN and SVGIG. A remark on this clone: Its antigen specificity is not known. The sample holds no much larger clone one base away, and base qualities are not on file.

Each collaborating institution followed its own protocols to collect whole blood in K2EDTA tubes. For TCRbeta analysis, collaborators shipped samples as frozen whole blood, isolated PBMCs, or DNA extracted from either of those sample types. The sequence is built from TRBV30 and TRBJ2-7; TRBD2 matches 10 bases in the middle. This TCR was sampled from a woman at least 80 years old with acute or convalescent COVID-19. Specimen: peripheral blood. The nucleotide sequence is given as TGTGCCTGGAGTTTTAGCGGGGGGACCTACGAGCAGTACTTC. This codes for CAWSFSGGTYEQYF. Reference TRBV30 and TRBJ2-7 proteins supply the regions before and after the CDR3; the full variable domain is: SQTIHQWPATLVQPVGSPLSLECTVEGTSNPNLYWYRQAAGRGLQLLFYSVGIGQISSEVPQNLSASRPQDRQFILSSKKLLLSDSGFYLCAWSFSGGTYEQYFGPGTRLTVT.